Listed below are T cell receptor beta chains from one sample, sequenced in a study of T cells in Graves' hyperthyroidism and ophthalmopathy. TCRdb redid the calling of the multiplex PCR reads with MiXCR, one entry per CDR3 protein. The sample lists a few hundred thousand distinct CDR3 sequences, 35% to 55% occurring once. Sequenced material: peripheral blood or thyroid tissue (not recorded which). The source is a woman aged 18-30 years with Graves' hyperthyroidism. Both conserved end residues are part of each CDR3. The D gene is left open where the match is weak. A row's size may be missing; if present it is once, few, many or a size class.

D	V	J	size	CDR3	DNA
-	TRBV18	TRBJ2-7	-	CASSPRGEQYF	TGTGCCAGCTCACCGAGAGGGGAGCAGTACTTC
-	TRBV9	TRBJ2-5	-	CARSPYQDSQETQYF	TGTGCCAGGAGCCCGTACCAAGACAGCCAAGAGACCCAGTACTTC
-	TRBV6-6	TRBJ2-5	-	CASSYPAAETQYF	TGTGCCAGCAGTTATCCGGCAGCGGAGACCCAGTACTTC
-	TRBV30	TRBJ1-1	many	CAWIINTEAFF	TGTGCCTGGATCATTAACACTGAAGCTTTCTTT
TRBD2	TRBV20-1	TRBJ2-7	many	CSARVFHRGGYEQYF	TGCAGTGCTAGAGTATTTCACCGGGGGGGCTACGAGCAGTACTTC
TRBD2	TRBV7-9	TRBJ2-7	-	CASSLASGGVLESYEQYF	TGTGCCAGCAGCTTAGCTAGCGGGGGGGTGTTGGAGTCCTACGAGCAGTACTTC
-	TRBV15	TRBJ2-7	-	CATSRQQSAGELYF	TGTGCCACCAGCAGACAACAGAGCGCCGGGGAGCTGTACTTC
-	TRBV29-1	TRBJ1-1	many	CSVVRATSTEAFF	TGCAGCGTTGTCAGGGCCACGAGCACTGAAGCTTTCTTT
TRBD2	TRBV7-3	TRBJ2-7	-	CASSLGVLADEQYF	TGTGCCAGCAGCTTGGGGGTTCTAGCGGACGAGCAGTACTTC
-	TRBV5-1	TRBJ1-5	many	CASSLATGLGQPQHF	TGCGCCAGCAGCTTGGCCACAGGGCTGGGGCAGCCCCAGCATTTT
-	TRBV29-1	TRBJ2-5	-	CSVDPGTQYF	TGCAGCGTTGATCCCGGGACCCAGTACTTC
-	TRBV10-1	TRBJ1-1	many	CASSESGGTEAFF	TGCGCCAGCAGTGAGTCGGGGGGAACTGAAGCTTTCTTT
TRBD2	TRBV6-6	TRBJ2-7	few	CASSDPGGEQYF	TGTGCCAGCAGCGATCCGGGGGGCGAGCAGTACTTC
-	TRBV5-4	TRBJ1-6	many	CASSNDLNPGSPLHF	TGTGCCAGCAGCAATGATCTAAACCCAGGTTCACCCCTCCACTTT
-	TRBV7-9	TRBJ1-6	many	CASRTTSSPLHF	TGTGCCAGCAGAACAACGAGTTCACCCCTCCACTTT
TRBD2	TRBV13	TRBJ2-1	-	CASSSGLERDEQLF	TGTGCCAGCAGCTCGGGACTAGAGCGGGATGAGCAGCTCTTC
-	TRBV7-2	TRBJ1-4	many	CASSRGRGSEKLFF	TGTGCCAGCAGCCGGGGGAGGGGCAGTGAAAAACTGTTTTTT
-	TRBV11-2	TRBJ2-7	-	CASSSRPIWRDNHEQYF	TGTGCCAGCAGCTCACGACCCATTTGGCGGGACAACCACGAGCAGTACTTC
TRBD1	TRBV3-1	TRBJ1-1	few	CASSHGLGGKTEAFF	TGTGCCAGCAGCCACGGTTTAGGGGGCAAAACAGAAGCTTTCTTT
-	TRBV29-1	TRBJ1-1	-	CSVEGLAGGGVGTEAFF	TGCAGCGTTGAAGGACTAGCGGGAGGAGGGGTCGGCACTGAAGCTTTCTTT
-	TRBV12-3/TRBV12-4	TRBJ2-7	many	CASSPTLDTAYEQYF	TGTGCCAGCAGTCCCACCCTGGACACAGCCTACGAGCAGTACTTC
TRBD1	TRBV29-1	TRBJ1-5	once	CSVEGTGSGETQHF	TGCAGCGTTGAAGGGACAGGATCGGGGGAGACCCAGCATTTT
-	TRBV2	TRBJ1-3	many	CASSESRRNTIYF	TGTGCCAGCAGTGAATCCCGCCGAAACACCATATATTTT
-	TRBV9	TRBJ1-2	-	CASSVVVQGPYGYTF	TGTGCCAGCAGCGTTGTTGTCCAGGGTCCCTATGGCTACACCTTC
-	TRBV2	TRBJ1-2	-	CASRSPGPYGYTF	TGTGCCAGCAGATCACCGGGACCTTATGGCTACACCTTC
-	TRBV7-8	TRBJ2-7	many	CASSSPARDYEQYF	TGTGCCAGCAGCTCTCCTGCCAGGGACTACGAGCAGTACTTC
-	TRBV5-1	TRBJ1-1	many	CASSLVQGAMNTEAFF	TGCGCCAGCAGCTTGGTACAGGGAGCGATGAACACTGAAGCTTTCTTT
-	TRBV11-1	TRBJ1-1	-	CASSLVTGDAEAFF	TGTGCCAGCAGCTTAGTTACTGGGGACGCTGAAGCTTTCTTT
-	TRBV3-1	TRBJ2-5	many	CASSQGAGSQETQYF	TGTGCCAGCAGCCAGGGCGCCGGGTCCCAAGAGACCCAGTACTTC
TRBD2	TRBV20-1	TRBJ2-5	-	CSAKGAGETQYF	TGCAGTGCTAAGGGAGCGGGGGAGACCCAGTACTTC
-	TRBV9	TRBJ2-2	many	CASSVLGDTGELFF	TGTGCCAGCAGCGTATTGGGGGACACCGGGGAGCTGTTTTTT
TRBD2	TRBV9	TRBJ2-3	-	CASSFYPSGDTDTQYF	TGTGCCAGCAGCTTCTACCCTAGCGGGGACACAGATACGCAGTATTTT
-	TRBV29-1	TRBJ2-7	-	CSVEGHRGGNEQYF	TGCAGCGTGGAGGGACACCGGGGAGGGAATGAGCAGTACTTC
-	TRBV5-1	TRBJ1-5	few	CASSSSPQGVNQPQHF	TGCGCCAGCAGCTCGTCCCCACAGGGAGTCAATCAGCCCCAGCATTTT
TRBD1	TRBV5-1	TRBJ2-3	-	CASSLDRGARRSQYF	TGCGCCAGCAGCCTCGACAGGGGGGCCCGCCGATCGCAGTATTTT
-	TRBV19	TRBJ2-1	few	CASSMGGDYNEQFF	TGTGCCAGTAGTATGGGCGGGGATTACAATGAGCAGTTCTTC
-	TRBV20-1	TRBJ1-1	-	CSALGDTEAFF	TGCAGTGCCCTGGGGGACACTGAAGCTTTCTTT
TRBD2	TRBV10-3	TRBJ2-3	-	CAIGSSGVSTDTQYF	TGTGCCATCGGGAGTAGCGGGGTAAGCACAGATACGCAGTATTTT
-	TRBV19	TRBJ1-2	many	CASSIRGEDYGYTF	TGTGCCAGTAGTATTCGGGGGGAAGACTATGGCTACACCTTC
TRBD1	TRBV7-8	TRBJ1-2	-	CASSLGTGVPNGYTF	TGTGCCAGCAGCTTAGGGACAGGTGTCCCGAATGGCTACACCTTC
TRBD2	TRBV15	TRBJ2-3	few	CATSSYGTSGRTDTQYF	TGTGCCACCAGCAGTTACGGGACTAGCGGAAGAACAGATACGCAGTATTTT
-	TRBV5-1	TRBJ2-2	many	CASSAQRDANTGELFF	TGCGCCAGCAGCGCCCAGAGGGACGCGAACACCGGGGAGCTGTTTTTT
-	TRBV14	TRBJ2-7	many	CASSQQRGDEQYF	TGTGCCAGCAGCCAACAAAGGGGGGACGAGCAGTACTTC
TRBD1	TRBV20-1	TRBJ2-2	-	CSASDRVGTTNTGELFF	TGCAGTGCTTCCGACAGGGTCGGGACAACGAACACCGGGGAGCTGTTTTTT
TRBD1	TRBV7-9	TRBJ1-4	many	CASSFAWTGGLFAKLFF	TGTGCCAGCAGCTTCGCGTGGACAGGGGGACTATTCGCAAAACTGTTTTTT
TRBD1	TRBV7-9	TRBJ1-4	many	CASSWGTATNEKLFF	TGTGCCAGCAGCTGGGGGACAGCAACTAATGAAAAACTGTTTTTT
TRBD2	TRBV20-1	TRBJ2-7	many	CSASWASGVSYEQYF	TGCAGTGCTAGCTGGGCTAGCGGGGTCTCCTACGAGCAGTACTTC
TRBD1	TRBV24-1	TRBJ1-2	many	CATSDSYLTGVDGYTF	TGTGCCACCAGTGATTCCTACCTGACAGGGGTTGATGGCTACACCTTC
-	TRBV29-1	TRBJ2-7	many	CSVGGFDHYEQYF	TGCAGCGTTGGAGGGTTCGACCACTACGAGCAGTACTTC
TRBD2	TRBV3-1	TRBJ2-7	few	CASSSLAGVVGNEQYF	TGTGCCAGCAGCTCCCTAGCGGGAGTTGTAGGGAACGAGCAGTACTTC
TRBD1	TRBV12-3/TRBV12-4	TRBJ2-5	-	CASSYGTGAETQYF	TGTGCCAGCAGCTATGGGACAGGGGCAGAGACCCAGTACTTC
-	TRBV5-8	TRBJ1-2	many	CASSARRTAANYGYTF	TGTGCCAGCAGCGCTCGACGGACAGCAGCTAACTATGGCTACACCTTC
TRBD1	TRBV13	TRBJ2-7	many	CASSSLPNRQGEFLYEQYF	TGTGCCAGCAGCTCACTCCCGAATCGACAGGGCGAATTTCTCTACGAGCAGTACTTC